These T cell receptor beta chains were read from a single sample in a study of STAT5B mutations in CD4+ large granular lymphocyte leukemia. Assay: immunoSEQ multiplex PCR; the TCRdb copy retains only in-frame clones and omits some. Of approximately 24,000 clones listed, approximately 75% were seen once; the top ten hold almost 0.65%. The sample comprised CD4+ T cells from blood buffy coats. The receptors originated from a human donor in good health. Each CDR3 is given with its conserved first and last residue.

len	v_gene	j_gene	CDR3aa
13	TRBV28	TRBJ2-7	CASSLGGPREQYF
16	TRBV7-9	TRBJ1-1	CASSLVGDLRNTEAFF
14	TRBV28	TRBJ2-5	CASGGGARRETQYF
16	TRBV7-6	TRBJ2-5	CASSLGLAGVLETQYF
16	TRBV4-2	TRBJ1-6	CASSQQAYSYNSPLHF
16	TRBV4-3	TRBJ2-1	CASSQDGLAGRNEQFF
14	TRBV5-6	TRBJ2-1	CASSLVQDSNEQFF
15	TRBV15	TRBJ2-2	CATSRGQVGSGELFF
14	TRBV19	TRBJ1-1	CASSLEVMNTEAFF
15	TRBV9	TRBJ1-4	CASSVAPGTGEKLFF
15	TRBV10-3	TRBJ1-6	CAISRQGLGDSPLHF
16	TRBV7-5	TRBJ2-7	CARSLDLGPTSYEQYF
13	TRBV7-2	TRBJ1-1	CASSLGSVTEAFF
15	TRBV6-5	TRBJ1-1	CASSYGSGGGSEAFF
15	TRBV10-3	TRBJ2-5	CAISSSAGQLETQYF
17	TRBV1	TRBJ1-1	CTSSQGRQTNMNTEAFF
13	TRBV11-2	TRBJ1-5	CASSQDINQPQHF
18	TRBV19	TRBJ1-5	CASSIDRVRGDSNQPQHF
14	TRBV6-6	TRBJ1-1	CASSYGDRATEAFF
11	TRBV7-9	TRBJ2-7	CASSLWGEQYF
12	TRBV11-2	TRBJ1-1	CASRGQNTEAFF
14	TRBV5-8	TRBJ2-7	CASNLGQGAHEQYF
14	TRBV6-6	TRBJ2-2	CASSYRVVAGELFF
13	TRBV10-3	TRBJ2-5	CAISRDRQETQYF
13	TRBV7-3	TRBJ2-7	CASSSQGFGEQYF
14	TRBV9	TRBJ1-1	CASSVFEGTREVFF
13	TRBV4-2	TRBJ2-1	CASSQGTGDEQFF
14	TRBV9	TRBJ2-7	CASSVGGWDYEQYF
15	TRBV5-4	TRBJ1-1	CASSPTADRNTEAFF
16	TRBV5-4	TRBJ1-2	CASREGQEISINGYTF
14	TRBV7-2	TRBJ1-6	CASSLAGFNSPLHF
15	TRBV19	TRBJ2-5	CASSVRTSGGETQYF
13	TRBV4-3	TRBJ1-1	CASSQDRDTEAFF